These T cell receptor beta chains were read from a single sample in a study of CD8+CD57+ T cells in acquired aplastic anemia. TCRdb called the reads again in MiXCR, with one record for every CDR3 protein. Among fewer than 300,000 distinct CDR3 sequences listed, around 82% were seen once. Material: sorted CD4+, CD8+, or CD8+CD57+ T cells (not recorded which) from PBMCs. The receptors were gathered from a human donor with aplastic anemia. CDR3s include the opening cysteine and the closing phenylalanine or tryptophan.

J: TRBJ2-3; V: TRBV20-1; CDR3: CSAGTSGTRGTDTQYF
J: TRBJ1-5; V: TRBV24-1; CDR3: CATQVGTARNQPQHF
J: TRBJ2-7; V: TRBV2; CDR3: CASSLITSGSYEQYF
J: TRBJ2-5; V: TRBV5-6; CDR3: CASGLAGGRLETQYF
J: TRBJ2-3; V: TRBV5-6; CDR3: CASRWGCTDTQYF
J: TRBJ2-1; V: TRBV24-1; CDR3: CATSDTVAHNEQFF
J: TRBJ2-6; V: TRBV7-9; CDR3: CASSLACYEQYYVLTF
J: TRBJ1-4; V: TRBV20-1; CDR3: CSARGQASWNEKLFF
J: TRBJ2-1; V: TRBV5-4; CDR3: CASSFRGNGGSDEQFF
J: TRBJ1-2; V: TRBV9; CDR3: CASSVGASDNYGYTF
J: TRBJ2-4; V: TRBV11-3; CDR3: CASGLDVNIQYF
J: TRBJ1-3; V: TRBV20-1; CDR3: CSAIEQPSGNTIYF
J: TRBJ2-3; V: TRBV11-2; CDR3: CASAGAGVHDTQYF
J: TRBJ2-6; V: TRBV7-8; CDR3: CASSLAGVPARQYVLTF
J: TRBJ2-1; V: TRBV20-1; CDR3: CSAKYQGAYNEQFF
J: TRBJ1-6; V: TRBV7-9; CDR3: CASSFGGGADTQLHF
J: TRBJ2-3; V: TRBV7-3; CDR3: CASSSGGTPGAPQF
J: TRBJ2-2; V: TRBV9; CDR3: CAILRANEQYFGELFF
J: TRBJ1-2; V: TRBV29-1; CDR3: CSVDGVGYGYTF
J: NA; V: TRBV15; CDR3: CATSGGSGKETQYF
J: TRBJ1-6; V: TRBV7-8; CDR3: CASSFHPAGTALSLHF
J: TRBJ2-3; V: TRBV7-2; CDR3: CASSLTGGADYTQNF
J: TRBJ2-7; V: TRBV12-3/TRBV12-4; CDR3: CASSDNYEQYF
J: TRBJ2-5; V: TRBV15; CDR3: CATSRSQETQYF
J: TRBJ2-3; V: TRBV2; CDR3: CASGPRTGNTQYF
J: TRBJ2-1; V: TRBV25-1; CDR3: CAGGEGQGKNEQFF
J: TRBJ2-3; V: TRBV7-8; CDR3: CASGDGGTETEYF
J: TRBJ2-1; V: TRBV11-3; CDR3: CASSLSPPDEQFF
J: TRBJ2-2; V: TRBV9; CDR3: CASSPAGQGDTGELFF
J: TRBJ1-6; V: TRBV9; CDR3: CASSPWTSASYNSPLHF
J: TRBJ2-1; V: TRBV19; CDR3: CASSGTGGGSDEQFF
J: TRBJ2-3; V: TRBV9; CDR3: CASSFASAMSSSYF